This T cell receptor beta chain was found in a study of cytomegalovirus exposure and HLA in healthy donors. This table comes from immunoSEQ multiplex PCR, and its TCRdb copy is limited to in-frame clones, with some not included. The top ten clones hold 6% to 8% of a sample with around 52,000 clones, 88% of them seen once. Comments on this clone: As yet, its antigen is unknown.

This CDR3 contains 12 residues. V shed 0 bases and J shed 7 bases, with 3 bases lying between them. Germline assignment: CDR1 PRHDT and CDR2 FYEKMQ (reference sequence). Overall study results and limits: The authors listed 150 to 200 TCR beta chains as cytomegalovirus-associated.

The TCR comes from a woman in her twenties or thirties in good health and CMV-seronegative. The sequenced sample was PBMCs. The rearrangement links TRBV13 to TRBJ1-4; D remains ambiguous. CDR3 sequence reads: CASSLGIEKLFF. CDR3 DNA: TGTGCCAGCAGCTTAGGCATTGAAAAACTGTTTTTT.